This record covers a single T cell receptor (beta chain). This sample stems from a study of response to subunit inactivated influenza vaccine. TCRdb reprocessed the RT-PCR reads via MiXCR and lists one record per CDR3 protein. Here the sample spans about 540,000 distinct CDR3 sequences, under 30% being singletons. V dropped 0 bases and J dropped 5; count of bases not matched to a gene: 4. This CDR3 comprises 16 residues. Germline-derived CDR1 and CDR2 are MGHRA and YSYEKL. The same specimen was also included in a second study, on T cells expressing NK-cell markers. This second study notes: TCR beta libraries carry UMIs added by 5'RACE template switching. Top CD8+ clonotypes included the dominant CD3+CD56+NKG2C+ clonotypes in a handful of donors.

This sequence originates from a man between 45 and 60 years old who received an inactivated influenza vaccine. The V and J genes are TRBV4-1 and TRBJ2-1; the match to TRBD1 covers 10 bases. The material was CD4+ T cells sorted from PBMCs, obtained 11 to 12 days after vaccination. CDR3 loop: CASSQDLGTGDNEQFF. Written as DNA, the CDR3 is TGCGCCAGCAGCCAAGATCTCGGGACAGGGGACAATGAGCAGTTCTTC.